This is a list of T cell receptor beta chains from one sample in a study of identical twins. MiXCR was run by TCRdb on the 5' RACE reads, yielding one entry per CDR3 protein. The table shows approximately 670,000 distinct CDR3 sequences, with around 5.7% occurring only once. The sample comprised naive T cells sorted from blood. These receptors were taken from a man aged 18 to 30 in good health. Each CDR3 is given with its conserved first and last residue. The D gene is left open where the match is weak. Some rows mark clone size as missing; the rest say once, few, many or name a class of expanded clone.

j_gene: TRBJ2-7
abundance: few
d_gene: TRBD1
v_gene: TRBV29-1
CDR3nt: TGCAGCGTTGGGGCAGGGGGCGGCGAGCAGTACTTC
CDR3aa: CSVGAGGGEQYF

j_gene: TRBJ1-3
abundance: many
d_gene: .
v_gene: TRBV10-3
CDR3nt: TGTGCCATCTCTCCCTTCTCTGGAAACACCATATATTTT
CDR3aa: CAISPFSGNTIYF

j_gene: TRBJ2-3
abundance: .
d_gene: TRBD2
v_gene: TRBV7-6
CDR3nt: TGTGCCAGCAGCTTAGTCGGCGCTAGCGGGAGCACAGATACGCAGTATTTT
CDR3aa: CASSLVGASGSTDTQYF

j_gene: TRBJ2-1
abundance: many
d_gene: .
v_gene: TRBV10-3
CDR3nt: TGTGCCATCAGTGGTCAGGGGAGTTACAATGAGCAGTTCTTC
CDR3aa: CAISGQGSYNEQFF

j_gene: TRBJ2-1
abundance: few
d_gene: .
v_gene: TRBV2
CDR3nt: TGTGCCAGCAGTGAAGCACGAACAGCTGAGCAGTTCTTC
CDR3aa: CASSEARTAEQFF

j_gene: TRBJ2-3
abundance: many
d_gene: .
v_gene: TRBV12-3/TRBV12-4
CDR3nt: TGTGCCAGCAGTTCACTAGTCCCAGATACGCAGTATTTT
CDR3aa: CASSSLVPDTQYF

j_gene: TRBJ1-1
abundance: .
d_gene: .
v_gene: TRBV29-1
CDR3nt: TGCAGCGTTGGTTGGGGAGTGAACACTGAAGCTTTCTTT
CDR3aa: CSVGWGVNTEAFF

j_gene: TRBJ2-1
abundance: many
d_gene: TRBD1
v_gene: TRBV5-1
CDR3nt: TGCGCCAGCAACACCGGGACAGAATACAATGAGCAGTTCTTC
CDR3aa: CASNTGTEYNEQFF

j_gene: TRBJ2-2
abundance: .
d_gene: TRBD1
v_gene: TRBV12-3/TRBV12-4
CDR3nt: TGTGCCAGCAGCCGACAGGGGGCAGACACCGGGGAGCTGTTTTTT
CDR3aa: CASSRQGADTGELFF

j_gene: TRBJ2-1
abundance: few
d_gene: TRBD1
v_gene: TRBV29-1
CDR3nt: TGCAGCGTTCCGACAGGGGGCTTAAGTTACAATGAGCAGTTCTTC
CDR3aa: CSVPTGGLSYNEQFF

j_gene: TRBJ2-1
abundance: few
d_gene: .
v_gene: TRBV12-3/TRBV12-4
CDR3nt: TGTGCCAGCAGCTACCCCCACGGGAACAATGAGCAGTTCTTC
CDR3aa: CASSYPHGNNEQFF

j_gene: TRBJ1-1
abundance: .
d_gene: .
v_gene: TRBV5-1
CDR3nt: TGCGCCAGCAGCTCTCACCCAGGGGTGAACACTGAAGCTTTCTTT
CDR3aa: CASSSHPGVNTEAFF

j_gene: TRBJ1-1
abundance: .
d_gene: TRBD1
v_gene: TRBV6-1
CDR3nt: TGTGCCAGCAGACCCCCGGGACAGCCCAGAAGCGCTTTCTTT
CDR3aa: CASRPPGQPRSAFF

j_gene: TRBJ1-6
abundance: few
d_gene: .
v_gene: TRBV20-1
CDR3nt: TGCAGTGCTAGTCCCACAGGCGATTCACCCCTCCACTTT
CDR3aa: CSASPTGDSPLHF

j_gene: TRBJ1-2
abundance: few
d_gene: .
v_gene: TRBV15
CDR3nt: TGTGCCACCAGCAGCCCCTTGGTGCCAGACTATGGCTACACCTTC
CDR3aa: CATSSPLVPDYGYTF

j_gene: TRBJ2-7
abundance: .
d_gene: .
v_gene: TRBV20-1
CDR3nt: TGCAGTGCTAGAGGGGTGGGGTTTACTTTCTCCTACGAGCAGTACTTC
CDR3aa: CSARGVGFTFSYEQYF

j_gene: TRBJ2-2
abundance: many
d_gene: .
v_gene: TRBV25-1
CDR3nt: TGTGCCAGCAGGGGCAGAGGCACCGGGGAGCTGTTTTTT
CDR3aa: CASRGRGTGELFF

j_gene: TRBJ1-1
abundance: many
d_gene: .
v_gene: TRBV29-1
CDR3nt: TGCAGCGGCCGTATGAACACTGAAGCTTTCTTT
CDR3aa: CSGRMNTEAFF

j_gene: TRBJ2-1
abundance: many
d_gene: TRBD1
v_gene: TRBV12-3/TRBV12-4
CDR3nt: TGTGCCAGCAGAGTCTCGGGACAGGGTTACAATGAGCAGTTCTTC
CDR3aa: CASRVSGQGYNEQFF

j_gene: TRBJ2-5
abundance: many
d_gene: .
v_gene: TRBV10-3
CDR3nt: TGTGCCATCAGTGAGTCTGTAGTGGGACGGCTCAGGCCCCAGTACTTC
CDR3aa: CAISESVVGRLRPQYF

j_gene: TRBJ2-2
abundance: many
d_gene: TRBD2
v_gene: TRBV12-3/TRBV12-4
CDR3nt: TGTGCCAGCACCCTTAGCGGGATCAGCACCGGGGAGCTGTTTTTT
CDR3aa: CASTLSGISTGELFF

j_gene: TRBJ2-6
abundance: many
d_gene: .
v_gene: TRBV20-1
CDR3nt: TGCAGTGCTAGCCCTCTAGGGCCCAACGTCCTGACTTTC
CDR3aa: CSASPLGPNVLTF

j_gene: TRBJ2-7
abundance: .
d_gene: .
v_gene: TRBV7-6
CDR3nt: TGTGCCAGCAGCTTAGCTGGGTCGAACGGTGTTTACGAGCAGTACTTC
CDR3aa: CASSLAGSNGVYEQYF

j_gene: TRBJ2-2
abundance: .
d_gene: .
v_gene: TRBV18
CDR3nt: TGTGCCAGCTCACCACTCGGGGGCGCAGGAAACACCGGGGAGCTGTTTTTT
CDR3aa: CASSPLGGAGNTGELFF

j_gene: TRBJ1-1
abundance: few
d_gene: .
v_gene: TRBV27
CDR3nt: TGTGCCAGCAGTTTATCTGGAGGGCTGAGCACTGAAGCTTTCTTT
CDR3aa: CASSLSGGLSTEAFF

j_gene: TRBJ2-3
abundance: many
d_gene: .
v_gene: TRBV12-3/TRBV12-4
CDR3nt: TGTGCCAGCAGTTTTCAAGCAGATACGCAGTATTTT
CDR3aa: CASSFQADTQYF

j_gene: TRBJ2-1
abundance: few
d_gene: TRBD2
v_gene: TRBV18
CDR3nt: TGTGCCAGCTCACCACCGGGTCTAGCGGGAGGCCCCTACTACAATGAGCAGTTCTTC
CDR3aa: CASSPPGLAGGPYYNEQFF

j_gene: TRBJ2-7
abundance: few
d_gene: TRBD1
v_gene: TRBV12-3/TRBV12-4
CDR3nt: TGTGCCAGCAGTCCCCGTGACAGGGGGCTGCGCGAGCAGTACTTC
CDR3aa: CASSPRDRGLREQYF

j_gene: TRBJ2-1
abundance: .
d_gene: .
v_gene: TRBV6-2/TRBV6-3
CDR3nt: TGTGCCAGCAGTTACCGTCCCGGTACGGATAGGAATGAGCAGTTCTTC
CDR3aa: CASSYRPGTDRNEQFF

j_gene: TRBJ2-1
abundance: few
d_gene: .
v_gene: TRBV20-1
CDR3nt: TGCAGTGCTAGAGATGGGCTAGACGACAATGAGCAGTTCTTC
CDR3aa: CSARDGLDDNEQFF

j_gene: TRBJ2-1
abundance: .
d_gene: .
v_gene: TRBV5-5
CDR3nt: TGTGCCAGCAGCTTTAACCAGCGGATCAACAATGAGCAGTTCTTC
CDR3aa: CASSFNQRINNEQFF

j_gene: TRBJ2-3
abundance: many
d_gene: TRBD2
v_gene: TRBV5-1
CDR3nt: TGCGCCAGCAGCTTGGAGACTAGCGGGAGGGCCGGGGATACGCAGTATTTT
CDR3aa: CASSLETSGRAGDTQYF

j_gene: TRBJ2-1
abundance: many
d_gene: .
v_gene: TRBV5-1
CDR3nt: TGCGCCAGCACCGTCGCCAATGAGCAGTTCTTC
CDR3aa: CASTVANEQFF

j_gene: TRBJ1-1
abundance: many
d_gene: .
v_gene: TRBV29-1
CDR3nt: TGCAGCGCTCAGTGGGGCCTAGGGGGCACTGAAGCTTTCTTT
CDR3aa: CSAQWGLGGTEAFF

j_gene: TRBJ2-7
abundance: many
d_gene: .
v_gene: TRBV4-2
CDR3nt: TGTGCCAGCAGCCCCCCGGGACTTGACTACGAGCAGTACTTC
CDR3aa: CASSPPGLDYEQYF

j_gene: TRBJ1-4
abundance: many
d_gene: TRBD1
v_gene: TRBV4-2
CDR3nt: TGTGCCAGCAGCCCAGGGGGCGGATTAGATGAAAAACTGTTTTTT
CDR3aa: CASSPGGGLDEKLFF

j_gene: TRBJ2-2
abundance: few
d_gene: TRBD2
v_gene: TRBV12-3/TRBV12-4
CDR3nt: TGTGCCAGCAGTTTGGGGGGGAGTATCACCGGGGAGCTGTTTTTT
CDR3aa: CASSLGGSITGELFF

j_gene: TRBJ2-1
abundance: many
d_gene: TRBD1
v_gene: TRBV6-5
CDR3nt: TGTGCCACCGTACAGGGGAGCGAGCAGTTCTTC
CDR3aa: CATVQGSEQFF

j_gene: TRBJ2-1
abundance: many
d_gene: TRBD2
v_gene: TRBV24-1
CDR3nt: TGTGCCACCAGTGATCTCGGACTAGCGGGAGACAATGAGCAGTTCTTC
CDR3aa: CATSDLGLAGDNEQFF

j_gene: TRBJ2-3
abundance: few
d_gene: .
v_gene: TRBV20-1
CDR3nt: TGCAGTGCTAGAGATGGGACGACCCTTAGCACAGATACGCAGTATTTT
CDR3aa: CSARDGTTLSTDTQYF

j_gene: TRBJ2-3
abundance: many
d_gene: .
v_gene: TRBV12-3/TRBV12-4
CDR3nt: TGTGCCAGCAGTTTACTGCTGGATACGCAGTATTTT
CDR3aa: CASSLLLDTQYF

j_gene: TRBJ1-2
abundance: many
d_gene: TRBD1
v_gene: TRBV12-3/TRBV12-4
CDR3nt: TGTGCCAGCAGTTATAGAGGACAGGTCTATGGCTACACCTTC
CDR3aa: CASSYRGQVYGYTF

j_gene: TRBJ1-2
abundance: few
d_gene: .
v_gene: TRBV18
CDR3nt: TGTGCCAGCTCACCACCGCCCGGACAGACGATGCACACCTTC
CDR3aa: CASSPPPGQTMHTF

j_gene: TRBJ2-7
abundance: many
d_gene: .
v_gene: TRBV20-1
CDR3nt: TGCAGTGCTAGAGGGGCGGGAAGCTACGAGCAGTACTTC
CDR3aa: CSARGAGSYEQYF

j_gene: TRBJ2-7
abundance: .
d_gene: .
v_gene: TRBV27
CDR3nt: TGTGCCAGCAGTTTATCGTCGCGGTTCTACGAGCAGTACTTC
CDR3aa: CASSLSSRFYEQYF

j_gene: TRBJ2-7
abundance: many
d_gene: TRBD2
v_gene: TRBV10-3
CDR3nt: TGTGCCATCAGCAGACCCCTAGCGGGAGTTTCCCACGAGCAGTACTTC
CDR3aa: CAISRPLAGVSHEQYF

j_gene: TRBJ2-6
abundance: .
d_gene: .
v_gene: TRBV5-8
CDR3nt: TGTGTCAGCAGCAGCTTTTTAAGCTCTGGGGCCAACGTCCTGACTTTC
CDR3aa: CVSSSFLSSGANVLTF